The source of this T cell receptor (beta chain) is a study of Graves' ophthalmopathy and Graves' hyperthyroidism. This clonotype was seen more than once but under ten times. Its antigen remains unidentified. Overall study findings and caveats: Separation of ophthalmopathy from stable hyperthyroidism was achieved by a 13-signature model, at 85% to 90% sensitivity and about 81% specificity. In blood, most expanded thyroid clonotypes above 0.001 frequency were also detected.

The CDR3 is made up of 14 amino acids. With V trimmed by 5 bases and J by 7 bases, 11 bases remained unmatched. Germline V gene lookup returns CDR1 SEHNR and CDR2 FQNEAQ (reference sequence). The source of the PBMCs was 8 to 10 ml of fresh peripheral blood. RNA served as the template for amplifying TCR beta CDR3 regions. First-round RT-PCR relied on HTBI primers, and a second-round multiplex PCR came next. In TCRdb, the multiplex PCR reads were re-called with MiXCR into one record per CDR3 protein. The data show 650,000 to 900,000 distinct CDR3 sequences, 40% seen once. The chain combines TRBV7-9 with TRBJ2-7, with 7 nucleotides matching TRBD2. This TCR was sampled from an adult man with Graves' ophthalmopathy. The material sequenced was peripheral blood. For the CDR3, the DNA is TGTGCCAGCAGCCTGAGCGGGACGCGTGAAGAGCAGTACTTC. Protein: CASSLSGTREEQYF.